This T cell receptor beta chain is from a study of blood T cell repertoires in COVID-19 (dated by TCRdb to about 2020). A note on the overall study: The collaborator samples originated in the United States, Italy and Spain and spanned the acute and convalescent phases of COVID-19. Samples came from the ongoing ImmuneRACE study (first 160 participants) plus 1,254 subjects from 6 global collaborators. The prospective study material was composed of cDNA or gDNA derived from T cells, B-cell-depleted T cells, or PBMCs. Sample metadata almost always included a de-identified subject ID, COVID-19 status, age in years and sex. Where available, HLA class I and class II types were taken from metadata supplied by the sample provider and were not determined by assay-based typing. The dataset comprised deeply sampled blood TCRbeta repertoires from subjects exposed to, actively infected with, or recovered from COVID-19. The repertoires were released in a freely available public database meant as a resource for research on the immune response to SARS-CoV-2.

The immunoSEQ Assay, a bias-controlled multiplex PCR, was used to amplify TCRbeta CDR3 regions from genomic DNA. On the authors' methods: Within the assay, amplification of reference gene primers was used to estimate how many nucleated cells each sample contained. To quantify the absolute abundance of each unique TCRbeta CDR3 rearrangement, sequence reads were collapsed and filtered. For each sample, productive Simpson clonality was calculated by taking the square root of Simpson's diversity index across productive rearrangements. TCRdb obtained this table from immuneACCESS and retained in-frame rearrangements with V and J assigned. These tables miss some clones; where compared with another copy, unresolved V genes account for less than half of the shortfall, and the remainder is unexplained. The DNA was the basis for D and trimming; V, J and clone size are from that table. This sample holds about 210,000 clones; roughly four fifths were observed only once. About 2.5% of the sample lies in the top ten.

Per the germline V gene (reference sequence), LNHDA is the CDR1 and SQIVND is the CDR2. Counted from cysteine to phenylalanine, this CDR3 has 14 amino acids. Only the CDR3 region is kept as DNA, spanning 42 bases read in frame from base 1. V trim: 7 bases; J trim: 0 bases; unmatched bases: 3. About this clone itself: The specificity of this receptor is unknown. Base qualities are not provided; no much larger clone lies one nucleotide away.

Whole blood was collected in K2EDTA tubes by collaborating institutions according to the institutions' own protocols. For TCRbeta analysis, collaborators shipped samples as frozen whole blood, isolated PBMCs, or DNA extracted from either of those sample types. What the work shows at the level of the full study, not this receptor alone: The quantity of clinical and demographic metadata differed by source and by participant and was supplied without curation.

This chain is built from TRBV19 and TRBJ1-3; 7 of the junction bases match TRBD1. Sequencing was performed on peripheral blood. The receptor was derived from a woman aged 40 to 55 with active or convalescent COVID-19. The sequence in DNA is TGTGCCAGTAAAGGACAGGTCTCTGGAAACACCATATATTTT. Its amino acids are CASKGQVSGNTIYF.